Each of the 20 T cell receptor beta chains below was sequenced from the same sample in a study of T cell changes during pregnancy in multiple sclerosis. Profiled with immunoSEQ multiplex PCR; TCRdb holds only in-frame clones, not every one. The repertoire has approximately 11,000 clones, about four fifths of them found once; the top ten carry approximately 10%. The material sequenced was CD8+ T cells from peripheral blood mononuclear cells, taken after pregnancy. The receptors derive from a female donor in good health, enrolled as a control in a pregnancy study.

By its share, this clone is large (0.1 to 1%). The chain joins TRBV19 to TRBJ2-1; 9 bases map to TRBD1. CDR3 length equals 15 residues. Trimming at V came to 7 bases and at J to 6 bases, leaving 10 bases not matched to a gene. Germline values: CDR1 LNHDA, CDR2 SQIVND (reference sequence). The CDR3 DNA reads TGTGCCAGTACCAGATCTGGGACAGGGTTCAATGAGCAGTTCTTC. Amino acid sequence: CASTRSGTGFNEQFF.

This clone was observed a few times. The CDR3 reads CASSLGAGVGYTF. The CDR3 nucleotides read TGTGCCAGCAGTTTAGGCGCAGGGGTCGGCTACACCTTC. The chain combines TRBV28 with TRBJ1-2, with a tentative D call TRBD1 (6 bases). Germline V gene sequence: CDR1 MDHEN, CDR2 SYDVKM. V was shortened by 2 bases and J by 8 bases, with 12 bases between the two germline ends. The CDR3 extends over 13 amino acids.

This rearrangement joins TRBV5-1 to TRBJ2-2; 9 bases fit TRBD1. This CDR3 is built from 15 residues. In germline, CDR1 is SGHRS, CDR2 YFSETQ. The V gene end was trimmed by 4 bases and the J gene end by 7 bases; junction bases not matched to a gene: 8. The CDR3 is CASSPRDREDGELFF. CDR3 nucleotide sequence: TGCGCCAGCAGCCCCCGGGACAGGGAAGACGGGGAGCTGTTTTTT. The full variable domain, in which reference TRBV5-1 and TRBJ2-2 provide the parts outside the CDR3, is KAGVTQTPRYLIKTRGQQVTLSCSPISGHRSVSWYQQTPGQGLQFLFEYFSETQRNKGNFPGRFSGRQFSNSRSEMNVSTLELGDSALYLCASSPRDREDGELFFGEGSRLTVL.

By proportion, this clone is medium-sized. The chain couples TRBV6-1 to TRBJ2-4, with D maybe TRBD2 (6 bases). Trimming shortened V by 4 bases and J by 9 bases, and 13 bases separated the two germline ends. The CDR3 is made up of 13 amino acids. Germline CDR1 and CDR2: MNHNS and SASEGT. The CDR3 is CASSGGAEGIQYF. In nucleotides, the CDR3 is TGTGCCAGCAGTGGAGGGGCGGAGGGCATTCAGTACTTC.

This rearrangement joins TRBV5-8 to TRBJ2-1; 8 bases are shared with TRBD2. CDR3 length: 17 residues. Unmatched junction bases numbered 15, after V lost 2 bases and J lost 8 bases. The germline gives CDR1 SGHTS, CDR2 YDEGEE. CDR3 sequence reads: CASSFPWVRGEGDEQFF. CDR3 in DNA: TGTGCCAGCAGCTTCCCCTGGGTGCGGGGGGAAGGCGATGAGCAGTTCTTC.

By share of the sample, this clone is medium-sized. The chain employs TRBV21-1 and TRBJ2-5; the table gives TRBD2 as D, unverified against the DNA. TRBV21-1 counts as a pseudogene. The CDR3 is made up of 12 amino acids. The CDR3 reads CASSNEEETQYF. CDR3 DNA sequence: TGTGCCAGCAGCAACGAGGAAGAGACCCAGTACTTC.

V and J are TRBV9 and TRBJ2-7; TRBD2 aligns across 11 bases. J was trimmed by 2 bases and V by 4 bases; bases with no gene match: 11. This CDR3 comprises 17 residues. CDR1 is SGDLS, CDR2 YYNGEE, per germline. The CDR3 bases are TGTGCCAGCAGCCTAGAGGGTACTAGCGGGAGTCCCTACGAGCAGTACTTC. Residues: CASSLEGTSGSPYEQYF.

The J gene is TRBJ2-1, the V gene TRBV28; 8 bases are a match to TRBD2. The ends lost 3 bases at V and 9 bases at J; junction bases unmatched: 10. This CDR3 has 15 amino acids. Germline CDR1 MDHEN, CDR2 SYDVKM. The CDR3 DNA reads as TGTGCCAGCAGTTTCGACGGGAGGGCCGGGGGTGAGCAGTTCTTC. The encoded protein is CASSFDGRAGGEQFF.

This clone showed up just a few times. CDR3 in DNA: TGTGCCAGCAGCTTGGGGACACCTCTGATTTACGAGCAGTACTTC. It translates to CASSLGTPLIYEQYF. The chain joins TRBV11-2 to TRBJ2-7; a possible D gene is TRBD1 (6 bases). V gave up 3 bases and J gave up 4 bases, with 16 bases separating them. The CDR3 runs 15 residues. Germline V gene data show CDR1 as SGHAT and CDR2 as FQNNGV.

The chain employs TRBV11-2 and TRBJ2-1; 10 bases are a match to TRBD1. Trimming removed 3 bases from V and 4 bases from J; junction bases left unmatched: 6. This CDR3 is 16 amino acids long. Germline values: CDR1 SGHAT, CDR2 FQNNGV. This CDR3 is CASSFIRDRGYNEQFF. In nucleotides, the CDR3 is TGTGCCAGCAGCTTCATCCGGGACAGGGGATACAATGAGCAGTTCTTC.

This rearrangement joins TRBV2 to TRBJ1-2; 8 positions agree with TRBD1. V was pared by 9 bases and J by 6 bases, with 12 bases of the junction left unmatched. This CDR3 has 14 amino acids. Germline CDR1 and CDR2: SNHLY and FYNNEI. In DNA, the CDR3 is TGTGCCAGTCTCGACAGGGGAATTAGGAATGGCTACACCTTC. Protein: CASLDRGIRNGYTF.

CDR3 residues: CASSGLAGTGDTQYF. CDR3 coding DNA: TGTGCCAGCAGCGGACTAGCGGGGACTGGAGATACGCAGTATTTT. V usage is TRBV27 and J usage is TRBJ2-3; TRBD2 matches 12 bases. From germline, CDR1 is MNHEY and CDR2 SMNVEV (reference sequence). V was pared by 6 bases and J by 5 bases, with 6 bases of the junction left unmatched. The CDR3 extends over 15 amino acids.

This clone was counted once. A read error may account for a junction end that differs from germline. The J gene is TRBJ1-1, the V gene TRBV7-9, with a weak D call TRBD1 (6 bases). The CDR3 totals 15 residues. CDR1 is SEHNR, CDR2 FQNEAQ, per germline (reference sequence). The CDR3 here is CAIQGRSQRNSEAFF. In DNA form, the CDR3 reads TGTGCCATCCAGGGGCGTTCTCAACGGAACTCTGAAGCTTTCTTT.

The chain joins TRBV10-1 to TRBJ2-1; TRBD2 agrees at 8 bases. CDR3 size: 13 residues. The germline gives CDR1 WNHNN, CDR2 SYGVQD (reference sequence). V trimming: 4 bases; J trimming: 11 bases; junction bases outside the gene matches: 7. This chain's CDR3 is CASSGPTSGQQFF. Written as DNA, the CDR3 is TGCGCCAGCAGTGGGCCCACTAGCGGACAGCAGTTCTTC.

The V and J genes are TRBV6-5 and TRBJ2-2; 10 bases line up with TRBD2. The V segment lost 6 bases and the J segment 3 bases; nucleotides outside the gene matches: 7. The CDR3 runs to 16 residues. Per germline, CDR1 MNHEY and CDR2 SVGAGI. CDR3 amino acids: CASSYRSGGYTGELFF. CDR3 sequence (DNA): TGTGCCAGCAGCTACCGTAGCGGGGGGTACACCGGGGAGCTGTTTTTT.

This clone is a singleton in its sample. This chain joins TRBV14 and TRBJ1-5; 7 bases align to TRBD1. The germline V gene encodes CDR1 SGHDN and CDR2 FVKESK. The CDR3 runs 19 residues. V was pared by 5 bases and J by 2 bases, with 18 bases of the junction left unmatched. CDR3 sequence reads: CASSYYRDSHDPGNQPQHF. CDR3 bases: TGTGCCAGCAGCTACTACCGGGACAGCCATGACCCTGGCAATCAGCCCCAGCATTTT.

The rearrangement joins TRBV6-6 to TRBJ2-7; 10 nucleotides align to TRBD2. Germline V gene sequence: CDR1 MNHNY, CDR2 SVGAGI (reference sequence). The junction had 6 bases not matched to a gene; V was cut back by 5 bases and J by 5 bases. This CDR3 is 14 amino acids long. Here the CDR3 DNA reads TGTGCCAGCAGTGACCGGGGGACTAGCGACGAGCAGTACTTC. This codes for CASSDRGTSDEQYF.

The chain recombines TRBV29-1 with TRBJ1-2, with D tentatively TRBD1 (6 bases). V dropped 5 bases and J dropped 12 bases, with 16 bases sitting between them. The germline V gene encodes CDR1 SQVTM and CDR2 ANQGSEA. CDR3 length equals 11 residues. The chain's CDR3 is CSVQRGGYHTF. The DNA of the CDR3 is TGCAGCGTTCAAAGGGGGGGTTATCACACCTTC.

The rearrangement joins TRBV7-9 to TRBJ2-5; 8 bases map to TRBD2. V was clipped by 4 bases and J by 2 bases; unmatched bases: 3. Germline V gene sequence: CDR1 SEHNR, CDR2 FQNEAQ (reference sequence). CDR3 size: 14 residues. CDR3 coding DNA: TGTGCCAGCAGCTGGATAGCGGGACAAGAGACCCAGTACTTC. As protein: CASSWIAGQETQYF.

This sequence joins TRBV19 and TRBJ1-1; unclear D gene. This CDR3 is built from 14 residues. The germline gives CDR1 LNHDA, CDR2 SQIVND (reference sequence). V lost 8 bases and J 2 bases, leaving 15 bases between the germline ends. The CDR3 spells CASSPLRGNTEAFF. CDR3 nucleotides: TGTGCCAGTTCCCCCCTAAGAGGAAACACTGAAGCTTTCTTT.